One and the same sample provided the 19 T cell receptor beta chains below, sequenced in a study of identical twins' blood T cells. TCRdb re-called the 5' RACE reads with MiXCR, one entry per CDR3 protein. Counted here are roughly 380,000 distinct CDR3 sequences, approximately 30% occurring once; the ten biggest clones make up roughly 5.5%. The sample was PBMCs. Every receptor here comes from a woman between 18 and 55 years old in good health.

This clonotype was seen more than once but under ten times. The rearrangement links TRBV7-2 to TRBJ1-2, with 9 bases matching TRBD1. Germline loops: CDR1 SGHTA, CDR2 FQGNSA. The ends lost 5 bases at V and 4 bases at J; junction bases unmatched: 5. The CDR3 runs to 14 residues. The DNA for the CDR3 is TGTGCCAGCAGCCGTACAGGGGGCCCCTATGGCTACACCTTC. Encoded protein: CASSRTGGPYGYTF.

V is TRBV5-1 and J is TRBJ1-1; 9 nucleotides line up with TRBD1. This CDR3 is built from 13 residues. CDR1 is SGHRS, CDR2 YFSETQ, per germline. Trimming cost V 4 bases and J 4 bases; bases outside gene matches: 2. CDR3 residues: CASSVQGATEAFF. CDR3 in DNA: TGCGCCAGCAGCGTACAGGGGGCCACTGAAGCTTTCTTT.

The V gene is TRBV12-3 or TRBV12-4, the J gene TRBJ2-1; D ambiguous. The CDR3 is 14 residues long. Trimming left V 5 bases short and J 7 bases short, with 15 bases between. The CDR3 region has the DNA TGTGCCAGCAGTCTTGCCGTTACCGGGAATGAGCAGTTCTTC. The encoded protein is CASSLAVTGNEQFF.

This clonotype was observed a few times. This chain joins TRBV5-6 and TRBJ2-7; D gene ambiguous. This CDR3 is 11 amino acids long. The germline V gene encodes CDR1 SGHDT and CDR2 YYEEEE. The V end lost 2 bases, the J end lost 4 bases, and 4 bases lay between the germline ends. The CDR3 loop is CASSLQYEQYF. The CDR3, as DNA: TGTGCCAGCAGCTTACAGTACGAGCAGTACTTC.

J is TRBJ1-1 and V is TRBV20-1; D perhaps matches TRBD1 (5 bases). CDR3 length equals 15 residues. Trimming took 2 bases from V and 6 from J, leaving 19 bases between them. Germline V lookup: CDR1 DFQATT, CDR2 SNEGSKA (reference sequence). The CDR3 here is CSARSYEGRGAEAFF. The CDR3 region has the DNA TGCAGTGCTAGAAGCTATGAGGGGCGGGGGGCTGAAGCTTTCTTT.

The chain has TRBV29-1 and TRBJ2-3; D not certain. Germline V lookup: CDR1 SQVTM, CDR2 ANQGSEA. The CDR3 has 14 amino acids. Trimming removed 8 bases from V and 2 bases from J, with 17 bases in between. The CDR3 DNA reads TGCAGCTTAAGGACCGGTATAAACACAGATACGCAGTATTTT. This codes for CSLRTGINTDTQYF.

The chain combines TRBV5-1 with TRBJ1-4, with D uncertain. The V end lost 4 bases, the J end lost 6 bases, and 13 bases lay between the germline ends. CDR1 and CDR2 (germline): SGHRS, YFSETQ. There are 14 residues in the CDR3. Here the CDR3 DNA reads TGCGCCAGCAGCCCGGACGGGCTCGATGAAAAACTGTTTTTT. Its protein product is CASSPDGLDEKLFF.

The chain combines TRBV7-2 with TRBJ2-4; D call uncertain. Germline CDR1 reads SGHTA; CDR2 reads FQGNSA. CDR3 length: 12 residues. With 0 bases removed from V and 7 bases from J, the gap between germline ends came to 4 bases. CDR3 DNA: TGTGCCAGCAGCTTAGCTGGGAACATTCAGTACTTC. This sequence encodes CASSLAGNIQYF.

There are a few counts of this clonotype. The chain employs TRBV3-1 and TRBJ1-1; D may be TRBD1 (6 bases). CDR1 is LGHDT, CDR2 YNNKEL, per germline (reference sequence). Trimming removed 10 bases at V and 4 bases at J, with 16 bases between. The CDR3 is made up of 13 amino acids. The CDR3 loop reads CATKGGVSTEAFF. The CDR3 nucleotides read TGTGCCACCAAGGGGGGGGTATCCACTGAAGCTTTCTTT.

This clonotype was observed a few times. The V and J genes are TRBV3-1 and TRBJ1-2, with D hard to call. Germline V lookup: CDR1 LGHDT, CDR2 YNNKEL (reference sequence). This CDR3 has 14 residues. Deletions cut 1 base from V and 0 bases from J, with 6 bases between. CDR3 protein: CASSQAGTNYGYTF. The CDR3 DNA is TGTGCCAGCAGCCAAGCCGGGACTAACTATGGCTACACCTTC.

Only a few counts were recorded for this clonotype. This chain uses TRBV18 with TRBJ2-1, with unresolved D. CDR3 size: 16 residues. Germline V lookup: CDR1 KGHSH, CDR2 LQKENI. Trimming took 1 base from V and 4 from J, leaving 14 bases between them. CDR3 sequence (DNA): TGTGCCAGCTCACCACGCCGCACTGCCCTTTACAATGAGCAGTTCTTC. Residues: CASSPRRTALYNEQFF.

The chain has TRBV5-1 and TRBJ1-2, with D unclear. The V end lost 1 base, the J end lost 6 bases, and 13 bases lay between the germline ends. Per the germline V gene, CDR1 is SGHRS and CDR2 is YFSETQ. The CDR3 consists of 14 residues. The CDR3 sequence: CASSLPALSHGYTF. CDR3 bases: TGCGCCAGCAGCTTGCCAGCTCTTAGTCATGGCTACACCTTC.

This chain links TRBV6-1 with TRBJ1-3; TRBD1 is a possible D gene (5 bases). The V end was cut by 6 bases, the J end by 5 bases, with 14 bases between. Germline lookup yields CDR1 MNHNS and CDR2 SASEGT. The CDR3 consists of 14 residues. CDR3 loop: CASRDIRSRNTIYF. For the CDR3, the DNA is TGTGCCAGCAGGGACATCCGGAGCCGAAACACCATATATTTT.

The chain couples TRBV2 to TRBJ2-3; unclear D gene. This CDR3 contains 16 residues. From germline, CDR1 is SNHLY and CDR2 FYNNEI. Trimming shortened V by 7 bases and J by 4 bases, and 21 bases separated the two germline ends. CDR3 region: CASKGGAVRQSDTQYF. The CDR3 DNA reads TGTGCCAGCAAAGGCGGCGCCGTCCGTCAGTCAGATACGCAGTATTTT.

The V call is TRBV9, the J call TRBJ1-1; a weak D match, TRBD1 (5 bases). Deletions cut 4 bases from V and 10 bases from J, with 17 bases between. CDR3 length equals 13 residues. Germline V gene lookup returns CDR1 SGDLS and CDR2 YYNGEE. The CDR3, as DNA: TGTGCCAGCAGCCTTATACCGGGGCACAGAGCTTTCTTT. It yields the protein CASSLIPGHRAFF.

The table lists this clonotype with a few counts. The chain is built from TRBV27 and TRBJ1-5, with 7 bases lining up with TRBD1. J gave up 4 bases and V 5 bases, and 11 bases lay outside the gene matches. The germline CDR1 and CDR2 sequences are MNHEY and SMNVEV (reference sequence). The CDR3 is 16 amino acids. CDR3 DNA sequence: TGTGCCAGCAGTCTTCGGGGACAGCTACAAAATCAGCCCCAGCATTTT. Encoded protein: CASSLRGQLQNQPQHF.

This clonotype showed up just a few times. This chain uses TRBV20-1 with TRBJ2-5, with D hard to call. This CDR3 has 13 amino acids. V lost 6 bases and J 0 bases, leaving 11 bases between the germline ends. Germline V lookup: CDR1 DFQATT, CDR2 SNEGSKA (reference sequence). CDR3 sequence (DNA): TGCAGTGCCCCCTCGCAGTACCAAGAGACCCAGTACTTC. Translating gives CSAPSQYQETQYF.

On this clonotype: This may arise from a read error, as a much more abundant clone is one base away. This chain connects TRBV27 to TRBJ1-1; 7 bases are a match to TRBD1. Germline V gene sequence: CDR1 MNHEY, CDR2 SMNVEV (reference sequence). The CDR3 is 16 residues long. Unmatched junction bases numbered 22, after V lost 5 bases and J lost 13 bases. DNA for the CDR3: TGTGCCAGCAGTCCGAGGGACAGCCAATGGGGCCCTTATGATTTCTTT. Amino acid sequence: CASSPRDSQWGPYDFF.

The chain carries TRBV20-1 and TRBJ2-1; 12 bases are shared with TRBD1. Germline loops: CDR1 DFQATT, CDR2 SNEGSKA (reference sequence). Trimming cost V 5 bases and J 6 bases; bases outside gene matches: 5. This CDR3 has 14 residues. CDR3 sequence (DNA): TGCAGTGCTGCCGGGACAGGGGGCTTCAATGAGCAGTTCTTC. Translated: CSAAGTGGFNEQFF.